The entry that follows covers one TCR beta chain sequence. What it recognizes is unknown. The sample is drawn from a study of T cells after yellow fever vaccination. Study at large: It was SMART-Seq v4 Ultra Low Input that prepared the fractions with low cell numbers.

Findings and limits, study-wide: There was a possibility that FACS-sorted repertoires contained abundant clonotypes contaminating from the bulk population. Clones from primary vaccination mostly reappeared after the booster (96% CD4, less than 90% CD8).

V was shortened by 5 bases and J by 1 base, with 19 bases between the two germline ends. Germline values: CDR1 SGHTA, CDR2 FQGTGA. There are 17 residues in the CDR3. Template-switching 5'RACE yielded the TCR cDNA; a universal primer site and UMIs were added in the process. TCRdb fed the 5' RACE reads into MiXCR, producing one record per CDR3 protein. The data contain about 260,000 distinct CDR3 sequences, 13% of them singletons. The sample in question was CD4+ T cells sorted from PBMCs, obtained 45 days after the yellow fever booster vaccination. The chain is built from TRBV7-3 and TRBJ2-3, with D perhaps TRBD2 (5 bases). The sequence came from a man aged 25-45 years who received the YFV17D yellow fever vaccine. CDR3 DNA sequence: TGTGCCAGCAGCCCGGAAAGGGCTAGCTTGGGCACAGATACGCAGTATTTT. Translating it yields CASSPERASLGTDTQYF.